This TCR beta chain emerged from a study of shared clonotypes between healthy human individuals. This clone was seen a handful of times. Clones were read by immunoSEQ multiplex PCR, and TCRdb kept only the in-frame ones, dropping some. The data show around 700,000 clones, with approximately 90% seen just once and 24% held by the top ten. This CDR3 contains 12 residues. Naive-designated CD8 cells lacked CD45RO, were positively enriched for CCR7, and omitted terminally differentiated effector memory CD45RA+ cells. The specimen sequenced was naive CD8+ T cells sorted from blood. The V gene is TRBV21-1, the J gene TRBJ2-5. TRBV21-1 is a pseudogene locus. The receptor's source is a man aged 25-45 years in good health. CDR3 nucleotides: TGTGCCAGCGGGGTCGGCCAAGAGACCCAGTACTTC. It yields the protein CASGVGQETQYF.